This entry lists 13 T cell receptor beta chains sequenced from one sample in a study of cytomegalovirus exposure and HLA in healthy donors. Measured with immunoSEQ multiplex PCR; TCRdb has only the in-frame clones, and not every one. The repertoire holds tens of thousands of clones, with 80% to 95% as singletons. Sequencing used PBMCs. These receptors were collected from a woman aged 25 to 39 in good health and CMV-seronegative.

The CDR3 region has the DNA TGTGCCAGCAGCTTTTACAGAAAGACCTACGAGCAGTACTTC. Translating it yields CASSFYRKTYEQYF. The chain uses TRBV5-8 and TRBJ2-7; no clear D. The CDR3 runs 14 residues. The V end was cut by 2 bases, the J end by 2 bases, with 11 bases between. Per the germline V gene, CDR1 is SGHTS and CDR2 is YDEGEE.

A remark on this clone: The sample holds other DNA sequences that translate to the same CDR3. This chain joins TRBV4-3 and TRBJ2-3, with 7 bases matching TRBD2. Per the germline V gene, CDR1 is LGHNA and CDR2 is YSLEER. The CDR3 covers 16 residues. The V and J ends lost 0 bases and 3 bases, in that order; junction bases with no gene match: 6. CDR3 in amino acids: CASSQDGRGMTDTQYF. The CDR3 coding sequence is TGCGCCAGCAGCCAAGACGGGCGGGGGATGACAGATACGCAGTATTTT.

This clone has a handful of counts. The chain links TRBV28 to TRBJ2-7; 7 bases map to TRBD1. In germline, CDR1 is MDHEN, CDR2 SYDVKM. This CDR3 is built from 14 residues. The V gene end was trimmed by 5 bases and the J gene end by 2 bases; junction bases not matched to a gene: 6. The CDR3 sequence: CASSPPGQTYEQYF. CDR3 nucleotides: TGTGCCAGCAGTCCGCCGGGACAGACCTACGAGCAGTACTTC.

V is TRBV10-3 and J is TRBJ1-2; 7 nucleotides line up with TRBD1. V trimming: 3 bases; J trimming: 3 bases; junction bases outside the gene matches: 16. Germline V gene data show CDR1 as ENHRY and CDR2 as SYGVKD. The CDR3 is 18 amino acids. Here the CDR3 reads CAISDRRDQTGQDYGYTF. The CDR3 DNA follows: TGTGCCATCAGTGACCGCCGGGACCAGACAGGGCAAGACTATGGCTACACCTTC.

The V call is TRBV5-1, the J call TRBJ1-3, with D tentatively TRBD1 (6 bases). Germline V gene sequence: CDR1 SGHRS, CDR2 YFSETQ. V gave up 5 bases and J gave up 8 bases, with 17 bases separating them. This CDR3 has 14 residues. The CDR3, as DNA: TGCGCCAGCAGACAGGGTCCTCTGCGGGACACCATATATTTT. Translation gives CASRQGPLRDTIYF.

For the CDR3, the DNA is TGCGCCAGCAGCCCGGGCACAGGTCACCAGGATAGCAATCAGCCCCAGCATTTT. Translation gives CASSPGTGHQDSNQPQHF. The chain links TRBV23-1 to TRBJ1-5, with D possibly TRBD1 on 5 matching bases. TRBV23-1 is annotated as an ORF whose role is uncertain. The CDR3 length is 18 residues. With 6 bases removed from V and 0 bases from J, the gap between germline ends came to 21 bases.

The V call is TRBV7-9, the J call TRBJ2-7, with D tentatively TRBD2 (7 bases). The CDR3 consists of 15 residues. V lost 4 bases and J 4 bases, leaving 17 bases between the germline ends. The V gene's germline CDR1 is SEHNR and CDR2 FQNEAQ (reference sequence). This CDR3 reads CASSSLGGVGYEQYF. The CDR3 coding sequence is TGTGCCAGCAGCTCGCTAGGGGGGGTAGGGTACGAGCAGTACTTC.

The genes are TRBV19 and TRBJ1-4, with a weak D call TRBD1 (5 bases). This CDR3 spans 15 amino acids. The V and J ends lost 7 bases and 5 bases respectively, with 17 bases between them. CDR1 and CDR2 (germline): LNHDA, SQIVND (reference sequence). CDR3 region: CASKLGGRLNEKLFF. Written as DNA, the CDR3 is TGTGCCAGTAAACTGGGGGGGAGACTAAATGAAAAACTGTTTTTT.

Here the CDR3 reads CASSFGATNEKLFF. The CDR3 coding sequence is TGTGCCAGCAGCTTTGGAGCAACTAATGAAAAACTGTTTTTT. The chain joins TRBV5-4 to TRBJ1-4; no firm D call. Germline CDR1 and CDR2: SGHNT and YYREEE (reference sequence). This CDR3 has 14 amino acids. With 2 bases removed from V and 0 bases from J, the gap between germline ends came to 5 bases.

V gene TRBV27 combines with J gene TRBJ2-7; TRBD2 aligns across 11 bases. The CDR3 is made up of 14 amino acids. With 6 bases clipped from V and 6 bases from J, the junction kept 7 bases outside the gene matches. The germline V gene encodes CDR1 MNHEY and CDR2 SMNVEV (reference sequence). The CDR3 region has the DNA TGTGCCAGCAGCACTAGCGGGAGCTTCCTCGAGCAGTACTTC. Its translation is CASSTSGSFLEQYF.

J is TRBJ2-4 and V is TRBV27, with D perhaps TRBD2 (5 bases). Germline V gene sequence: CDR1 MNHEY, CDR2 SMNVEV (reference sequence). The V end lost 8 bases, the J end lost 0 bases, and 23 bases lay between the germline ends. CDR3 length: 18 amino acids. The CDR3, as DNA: TGTGCCAGCGCCCCCCGGAGTGGCGGGCCTCTAGCCAAAAACATTCAGTACTTC. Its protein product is CASAPRSGGPLAKNIQYF.

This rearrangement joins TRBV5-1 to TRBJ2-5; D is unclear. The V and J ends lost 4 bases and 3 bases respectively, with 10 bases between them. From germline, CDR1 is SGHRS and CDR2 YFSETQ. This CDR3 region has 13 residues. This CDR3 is CASSLPNEETQYF. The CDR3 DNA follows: TGCGCCAGCAGCCTCCCTAACGAAGAGACCCAGTACTTC. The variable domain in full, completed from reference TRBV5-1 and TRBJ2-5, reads KAGVTQTPRYLIKTRGQQVTLSCSPISGHRSVSWYQQTPGQGLQFLFEYFSETQRNKGNFPGRFSGRQFSNSRSEMNVSTLELGDSALYLCASSLPNEETQYFGPGTRLLVL.

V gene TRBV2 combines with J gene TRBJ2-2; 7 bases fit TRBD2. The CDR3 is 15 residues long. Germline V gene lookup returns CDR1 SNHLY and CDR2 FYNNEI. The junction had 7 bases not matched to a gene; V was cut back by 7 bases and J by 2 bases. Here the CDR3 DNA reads TGTGCCAGCACCCAGAAGCGGGGAAACACCGGGGAGCTGTTTTTT. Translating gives CASTQKRGNTGELFF.